Reported below is one TCR beta chain. The antigen remains unidentified. Primers for the PCR totalled 60 Vbeta and 13 Jbeta. Assay used: immunoSEQ multiplex PCR; TCRdb lists only in-frame clones, some missing. The data show about 150,000 clones, roughly 70% seen once. The ends were cut back, 2 bases at V and 5 bases at J, with 15 bases in the middle. The CDR3 length is 16 residues. This sample is drawn from a study of cytomegalovirus exposure and HLA in healthy donors. Study conclusions and caveats: A previous analysis found most TCR beta V segments productive roughly 87% or roughly 30% of the time.

The sequenced sample was PBMCs. This TCR came from a man between 18 and 35 years old in good health and CMV-seropositive. This chain connects TRBV23-1 to TRBJ2-2; TRBD2 might be the D (6 bases). TRBV23-1 is an ORF, and what it does is uncertain. CDR3 nucleotides: TGCGCCAGCAGTCAAGATACAGGCGGGGTAACCGGGGAGCTGTTTTTT. Its translation is CASSQDTGGVTGELFF.